This passage covers 5 T cell receptor beta chains from one sample sequenced in a study of cytotoxic CD8 clonotypes in ibrutinib-treated CLL. This table comes from immunoSEQ multiplex PCR, and its TCRdb copy is limited to in-frame clones, with some not included. In the table there are 100,000 to 150,000 clones, approximately 83% of which are singletons. This material consisted of PBMCs, taken after 24 months of ibrutinib treatment. The receptor set was obtained from a human donor with chronic lymphocytic leukemia.

The chain recombines TRBV7-2 with TRBJ1-5; the D gene is possibly TRBD1 (5 bases). The CDR3 has 13 amino acids. Germline V CDR1 and CDR2: SGHTA, FQGNSA. The V gene lost 5 bases and the J gene lost 7 bases, with 12 bases spanning the gap. Written as DNA, the CDR3 is TGTGCCAGCAGCCTTACAGGTTTCCAGCCCCAGCATTTT. Its protein is CASSLTGFQPQHF.

This sequence joins TRBV7-6 and TRBJ2-7; 12 bases align to TRBD2. The germline V gene encodes CDR1 SGHVS and CDR2 FNYEAQ. The CDR3 contains 18 residues. Trimming cost V 5 bases and J 8 bases; bases outside gene matches: 19. The DNA for the CDR3 is TGTGCCAGCAGCCCCCGGACTAGCGGGATAACCGGGTTGCAGAAGCAGTACTTC. It codes for CASSPRTSGITGLQKQYF.

This sequence joins TRBV25-1 and TRBJ1-4; D ambiguous. The CDR3 length is 13 residues. Trimming stripped 8 bases from V and 8 bases from J, with 15 bases between. CDR1 MGHDK and CDR2 SYGVNS come from the germline V gene. CDR3 sequence (DNA): TGTGCCAGCCATGGGTGGGCCGGGGAAAAACTGTTTTTT. Its protein product is CASHGWAGEKLFF.

The V call is TRBV28, the J call TRBJ1-1; 12 bases agree with TRBD1. There are 14 residues in the CDR3. V shed 6 bases and J 11 bases; nucleotides not matched to a gene: 10. Germline V gene lookup returns CDR1 MDHEN and CDR2 SYDVKM. Here the CDR3 reads CASRPGQGASRAFF. DNA for the CDR3: TGTGCCAGCAGACCGGGACAGGGGGCTTCTCGGGCTTTCTTT.

The V gene is TRBV9, the J gene TRBJ2-1, with D tentatively TRBD1 (7 bases). Deletions cut 1 base from V and 9 bases from J, with 20 bases between. This CDR3 is 16 amino acids long. Germline CDR1 reads SGDLS; CDR2 reads YYNGEE. CDR3 nucleotide sequence: TGTGCCAGCAGCGTACAGGGGGACTCTCCCTGGGGTGAGCAGTTCTTC. Protein sequence: CASSVQGDSPWGEQFF. Full variable domain (outside the CDR3, taken from reference TRBV9 and TRBJ2-1): DSGVTQTPKHLITATGQRVTLRCSPRSGDLSVYWYQQSLDQGLQFLIQYYNGEERAKGNILERFSAQQFPDLHSELNLSSLELGDSALYFCASSVQGDSPWGEQFFGPGTRLTVL.